Here is one T cell receptor (beta chain) with its context. V lost 1 base and J lost 1, with 10 bases in between. This CDR3 region has 15 residues. Germline V gene sequence: CDR1 MGHDK, CDR2 SYGVNS. Method: immunoSEQ multiplex PCR; TCRdb's copy keeps in-frame clones and lacks some. This table holds under 100,000 clones, roughly 90% found once. This specimen belongs to a study of OX40 agonist ivuxolimab in advanced cancers. This TCR derives from an adult with an advanced solid tumor such as melanoma, head and neck, liver or kidney cancer. Sequences were derived from CD4+ or CD8+ T cells sorted from blood, sampled in a trial of the OX40 agonist ivuxolimab. V is TRBV25-1 and J is TRBJ1-1, with D possibly being TRBD1 (5 bases). The CDR3 DNA follows: TGTGCCAGCAGTGAATCAGTGACAGCGAACACTGAAGCTTTCTTT. It codes for CASSESVTANTEAFF.